Below are 20 T cell receptor beta chains sequenced from a single sample in a study of PD-1 blockade in mismatch repair-deficient tumors. These receptors are not linked to any known antigen. Time point defined: 10-day in vitro stimulation with candidate neoantigen peptide 5. Libraries were prepared by immunoSEQ multiplex PCR; TCRdb keeps only in-frame clonotypes and omits some of them. This sample has approximately 15,000 clones, with less than 85% found just once. The input for sequencing was cells cultured in vitro, taken from a patient treated with pembrolizumab. These receptors were taken from an adult with mismatch repair-deficient cancer.

By its share, this clone is medium-sized. This chain links TRBV7-3 with TRBJ2-1; D might be TRBD2 (5 bases). The V gene lost 2 bases and the J gene lost 9 bases, with 8 bases spanning the gap. Germline V gene lookup returns CDR1 SGHTA and CDR2 FQGTGA. This CDR3 is built from 12 residues. CDR3 coding DNA: TGTGCCAGCAGCTTATTGAGCGGTGAGCAGTTCTTC. Translating it yields CASSLLSGEQFF.

The chain links TRBV4-1 to TRBJ2-7, with TRBD1 matching 10 bases. Trimming took 5 bases from V and 4 from J; bases not matched to a gene: 11. Looked up from germline, CDR1 is MGHRA and CDR2 is YSYEKL. The CDR3 is 16 amino acids. This CDR3 is CASSNAIGTGAYEQYF. The CDR3 region has the DNA TGCGCCAGCAGCAATGCGATTGGGACAGGGGCATACGAGCAGTACTTC.

The rearrangement joins TRBV9 to TRBJ2-3, with D hard to call. CDR3 length: 12 amino acids. Deletions cut 0 bases from V and 4 bases from J, with 3 bases between. The germline V gene encodes CDR1 SGDLS and CDR2 YYNGEE. The CDR3 region has the DNA TGTGCCAGCAGCGTAGGCCCAGATACGCAGTATTTT. This codes for CASSVGPDTQYF.

This sequence joins TRBV5-4 and TRBJ2-1; tentatively, D is TRBD2 (6 bases). Germline V CDR1 and CDR2: SGHNT, YYREEE (reference sequence). This CDR3 spans 16 amino acids. V shed 3 bases and J shed 1 base, with 14 bases lying between them. As DNA, the CDR3 is TGTGCCAGCAGCTATGGTGGTAGCGGTTCCTACAATGAGCAGTTCTTC. Its protein is CASSYGGSGSYNEQFF.

The J gene is TRBJ1-2, the V gene TRBV19; perhaps TRBD1 as D (5 bases). CDR3 size: 13 residues. Germline V gene sequence: CDR1 LNHDA, CDR2 SQIVND (reference sequence). Between the trimmed V and J ends, which lost 10 bases and 4 bases, there was a span of 16 bases. CDR3 residues: CATIQDVGYGYTF. The CDR3 region has the DNA TGTGCCACAATACAGGATGTTGGCTATGGCTACACCTTC. Together with reference TRBV19 and TRBJ1-2, the CDR3 gives the full variable domain: DGGITQSPKYLFRKEGQNVTLSCEQNLNHDAMYWYRQDPGQGLRLIYYSQIVNDFQKGDIAEGYSVSREKKESFPLTVTSAQKNPTAFYLCATIQDVGYGYTFGSGTRLTVV.

The V call is TRBV18, the J call TRBJ2-2, with D perhaps matching TRBD1 (6 bases). Germline CDR1 and CDR2: KGHSH and LQKENI. V gave up 6 bases and J gave up 0 bases, with 11 bases separating them. The CDR3 contains 15 residues. CDR3 region: CASSGDKANTGELFF. DNA for the CDR3: TGTGCCAGCTCCGGGGACAAGGCGAACACCGGGGAGCTGTTTTTT.

This clone was seen only a few times. The V and J genes are TRBV27 and TRBJ2-1, with a possible D match to TRBD1 (6 bases). The CDR3 covers 15 residues. Germline CDR1 and CDR2: MNHEY and SMNVEV (reference sequence). V shed 3 bases and J shed 0 bases, with 9 bases lying between them. The CDR3 loop reads CASSLGASSYNEQFF. Written as DNA, the CDR3 is TGTGCCAGCAGTTTGGGGGCGTCCTCCTACAATGAGCAGTTCTTC.

This chain connects TRBV19 to TRBJ2-2, with a possible D match to TRBD1 (5 bases). Trimming took 2 bases from V and 6 from J, leaving 13 bases between them. Germline lookup yields CDR1 LNHDA and CDR2 SQIVND (reference sequence). This CDR3 is built from 15 residues. The CDR3 DNA is TGTGCCAGTAGTATATCCCCCATCAGGGCCGGGGAGCTGTTTTTT. Translation gives CASSISPIRAGELFF.

This chain uses TRBV5-1 with TRBJ1-1, with no clear D. The V and J ends lost 4 bases and 3 bases respectively, with 10 bases between them. This CDR3 spans 13 amino acids. CDR1 SGHRS and CDR2 YFSETQ come from the germline V gene. Here the CDR3 reads CASSPGRDTEAFF. CDR3 nucleotides: TGCGCCAGCAGCCCCGGGAGGGACACTGAAGCTTTCTTT.

This sequence joins TRBV6-4 and TRBJ2-7, with 8 bases fitting TRBD1. The CDR3 totals 15 residues. The trim removed 2 bases at V and 7 bases at J, leaving 10 bases unmatched. Germline V gene sequence: CDR1 MRHNA, CDR2 SNTAGT. CDR3 bases: TGTGCCAGCAGTGACAAAGGGACAGGTCCCCGGGAGCAGTACTTC. It codes for CASSDKGTGPREQYF.

This chain connects TRBV9 to TRBJ1-2; 8 bases align to TRBD1. Germline CDR1 is SGDLS and CDR2 is YYNGEE. With V trimmed by 3 bases and J by 7 bases, 8 bases remained unmatched. CDR3 length equals 14 residues. This chain's CDR3 is CASSAGQGRRGYTF. For the CDR3, the DNA is TGTGCCAGCAGCGCCGGACAGGGTCGTCGTGGCTACACCTTC.

The chain uses TRBV4-1 and TRBJ1-3, with D hard to call. This CDR3 is 15 amino acids long. V lost 1 base to trimming and J lost 0 bases, with 7 bases between them. Germline assignment: CDR1 MGHRA and CDR2 YSYEKL. The CDR3 reads CASSQVALSGNTIYF. The DNA of the CDR3 is TGCGCCAGCAGCCAAGTGGCTCTCTCTGGAAACACCATATATTTT.

This chain uses TRBV7-3 with TRBJ2-7, with a tentative D call TRBD2 (5 bases). The CDR3 sequence is 13 residues long. The V end lost 1 base, the J end lost 12 bases, and 16 bases lay between the germline ends. CDR1 SGHTA and CDR2 FQGTGA come from the germline V gene. The CDR3 is CASSLSGLEAAYF. The CDR3 nucleotides are TGTGCCAGCAGCTTAAGCGGATTGGAGGCCGCGTACTTC.

The chain joins TRBV27 to TRBJ1-4; D uncertain. Germline lookup yields CDR1 MNHEY and CDR2 SMNVEV (reference sequence). The V end was cut by 5 bases, the J end by 0 bases, with 10 bases between. The CDR3 contains 15 residues. Here the CDR3 reads CASSAWMSTNEKLFF. DNA of the CDR3: TGTGCCAGCAGTGCCTGGATGTCAACTAATGAAAAACTGTTTTTT.

The CDR3 DNA follows: TGTGCCAGCAGCCGACAGGGTAACACTGAAGCTTTCTTT. It is translated as CASSRQGNTEAFF. The rearrangement joins TRBV16 to TRBJ1-1, with 7 bases aligning to TRBD1. The junction had 1 base not matched to a gene; V was cut back by 4 bases and J by 2 bases. The CDR3 contains 13 residues. The germline V gene has CDR1 KGHSY and CDR2 FQNENV.

On this clone itself: The junction does not match germline at one end; this may be a read error. The sample carries other DNA sequences with the same CDR3. The J gene is TRBJ2-2, the V gene TRBV4-1, with TRBD2 as a possible D gene (5 bases). Germline CDR1 and CDR2: MGHRA and YSYEKL. The CDR3 contains 13 residues. CDR3 in amino acids: CASSQDLAGELFF. CDR3 DNA: TGCGCCAGCAGCCAAGATCTAGCCGGGGAGTTGTTTTTT.

The chain carries TRBV28 and TRBJ1-4, with 7 bases lining up with TRBD1. Germline loops: CDR1 MDHEN, CDR2 SYDVKM. The CDR3 sequence is 15 residues long. With 4 bases clipped from V and 5 bases from J, the junction kept 7 bases outside the gene matches. The CDR3 sequence: CASSSGGQQNEKLFF. CDR3 coding DNA: TGTGCCAGCAGTTCGGGGGGACAGCAGAATGAAAAACTGTTTTTT.

This clone was observed a single time. V and J are TRBV29-1 and TRBJ2-1; D might be TRBD2 (6 bases). The CDR3 runs 14 residues. The V end was cut by 3 bases, the J end by 2 bases, with 11 bases between. Germline V gene data show CDR1 as SQVTM and CDR2 as ANQGSEA. The CDR3 region is CSVDGGVTYNEQFF. CDR3 DNA: TGCAGCGTTGACGGGGGAGTGACCTACAATGAGCAGTTCTTC.

In its sample, this clone was seen a few times. The genes are TRBV30 and TRBJ2-1; tentative D call: TRBD2 (5 bases). V was pared by 8 bases and J by 5 bases, with 10 bases between. The CDR3 totals 11 residues. In germline, CDR1 is GTSNPN, CDR2 SVGIG (reference sequence). As DNA, the CDR3 is TGTGCCCGAGGGTACCACAATGAGCAGTTCTTC. As protein: CARGYHNEQFF.

The chain is built from TRBV7-2 and TRBJ2-1; a weak D match, TRBD1 (5 bases). The CDR3 extends over 15 amino acids. Trimming removed 4 bases at V and 0 bases at J, with 10 bases between. Germline CDR1 reads SGHTA; CDR2 reads FQGNSA. The CDR3 region has the DNA TGTGCCAGCAGCTCGCAGGGATTCTCCTACAATGAGCAGTTCTTC. Protein sequence: CASSSQGFSYNEQFF.